One sample yielded the 11 T cell receptor beta chains listed below, sequenced in a study of T cell responses to AZD1222 COVID-19 vaccine. Produced via immunoSEQ multiplex PCR; TCRdb's table is partial and in-frame only. The sample has 90,000 or so clones, around nine tenths seen once. This sample comprised peripheral blood, obtained 28 days after the second AZD1222 dose. The receptor source for this set is an adult who received the AZD1222 COVID-19 vaccine.

This chain connects TRBV6-5 to TRBJ2-7, with D perhaps TRBD1 or TRBD2 (5 bases each). Trimming removed 2 bases at V and 2 bases at J, with 10 bases between. Germline-derived CDR1 and CDR2 are MNHEY and SVGAGI. The CDR3 length is 14 residues. The CDR3 coding sequence is TGTGCCAGCAGTTACGGGACGTTTGCCTACGAGCAGTACTTC. It specifies CASSYGTFAYEQYF.

The V call is TRBV4-2, the J call TRBJ1-4; D is unclear. The CDR3 is 15 amino acids. Trimming took off 1 base at V and 4 bases at J, with 10 bases between the two ends. Germline V gene lookup returns CDR1 LGHNA and CDR2 YNFKEQ. CDR3 DNA: TGTGCCAGCAGCCAAGGCCTGGCGGGTAATGAAAAACTGTTTTTT. It encodes CASSQGLAGNEKLFF.

The chain has TRBV6-2 or TRBV6-3 and TRBJ1-2; D call uncertain. The germline gives CDR1 MNHEY, CDR2 SVGEGT. This CDR3 spans 16 amino acids. V was cut by 5 bases and J by 2 bases, with 18 bases left in between. This CDR3 is CASSPYRETSNYGYTF. CDR3 nucleotide sequence: TGTGCCAGCAGTCCCTACCGGGAGACATCCAACTATGGCTACACCTTC.

This chain links TRBV10-2 with TRBJ1-1; D is perhaps TRBD1 (5 bases). The V end was cut by 2 bases, the J end by 8 bases, with 18 bases between. Germline-derived CDR1 and CDR2 are WSHSY and SAAADI. This CDR3 is 15 amino acids long. The chain's CDR3 is CASSEVSGHAREAFF. CDR3 in DNA: TGCGCCAGCAGTGAGGTTTCAGGGCACGCGCGAGAAGCTTTCTTT.

This clone has more than one count but fewer than ten. This chain connects TRBV23-1 to TRBJ2-5, with 8 bases aligning to TRBD2. TRBV23-1 counts as an open reading frame of uncertain function. With 2 bases clipped from V and 3 bases from J, the junction kept 2 bases outside the gene matches. This CDR3 spans 14 amino acids. The CDR3 spells CASSQLTSEETQYF. The CDR3, as DNA: TGCGCCAGCAGTCAACTGACTAGCGAAGAGACCCAGTACTTC.

Written as DNA, the CDR3 is TGTGCCAGCAGCTTGGACAGGGGTTCGTACGAGCAGTACTTC. Residues: CASSLDRGSYEQYF. The chain uses TRBV5-4 and TRBJ2-7, with 7 bases aligning to TRBD1. CDR3 length equals 14 residues. V trimming: 0 bases; J trimming: 4 bases; junction bases outside the gene matches: 4. Germline loops: CDR1 SGHNT, CDR2 YYREEE (reference sequence).

To note about this clone: Other DNA sequences in this specimen translate into the identical CDR3. CDR3 nucleotide sequence: TGTGCCAGCTCACCACAGAACACTGAAGCTTTCTTT. Translating it yields CASSPQNTEAFF. The chain combines TRBV18 with TRBJ1-1; no clear D gene. From germline, CDR1 is KGHSH and CDR2 LQKENI. V lost 1 base and J lost 1, with 1 base in between. This CDR3 has 12 amino acids.

The chain has TRBV24-1 and TRBJ2-3; 10 nucleotides line up with TRBD2. The CDR3 is 15 amino acids. The junction had 2 bases not matched to a gene; V was cut back by 5 bases and J by 1 base. CDR1 KGHDR and CDR2 SFDVKD come from the germline V gene. In DNA form, the CDR3 reads TGTGCCACCAGTGCGAGCGGGGGGGGCACAGATACGCAGTATTTT. Amino acid sequence: CATSASGGGTDTQYF.

This chain connects TRBV20-1 to TRBJ1-6, with TRBD1 as a possible D gene (6 bases). CDR3 length: 14 residues. The germline gives CDR1 DFQATT, CDR2 SNEGSKA (reference sequence). V gave up 3 bases and J gave up 7 bases, with 13 bases separating them. The CDR3 loop is CSASRGHPNSPLHF. The CDR3 DNA reads as TGCAGTGCTAGTAGGGGACACCCAAATTCACCCCTCCACTTT.

The chain recombines TRBV6-5 with TRBJ1-1, with D uncertain. CDR1 is MNHEY and CDR2 is SVGAGI in the germline V gene. The V and J ends lost 6 bases and 4 bases respectively, with 15 bases between them. This CDR3 has 14 residues. CDR3 loop: CASRRSGQITEAFF. CDR3 nucleotide sequence: TGTGCCAGCAGACGGTCCGGGCAGATCACTGAAGCTTTCTTT.

DNA for the CDR3: TGTGCCAGCAGTTGGGCAGGGGAATCTCAGCCCCAGCATTTT. Amino acid sequence: CASSWAGESQPQHF. V is TRBV6-5 and J is TRBJ1-5; D is possibly TRBD1 (6 bases). There are 14 residues in the CDR3. Trimming took 4 bases from V and 6 from J, leaving 13 bases between them. Germline-derived CDR1 and CDR2 are MNHEY and SVGAGI.